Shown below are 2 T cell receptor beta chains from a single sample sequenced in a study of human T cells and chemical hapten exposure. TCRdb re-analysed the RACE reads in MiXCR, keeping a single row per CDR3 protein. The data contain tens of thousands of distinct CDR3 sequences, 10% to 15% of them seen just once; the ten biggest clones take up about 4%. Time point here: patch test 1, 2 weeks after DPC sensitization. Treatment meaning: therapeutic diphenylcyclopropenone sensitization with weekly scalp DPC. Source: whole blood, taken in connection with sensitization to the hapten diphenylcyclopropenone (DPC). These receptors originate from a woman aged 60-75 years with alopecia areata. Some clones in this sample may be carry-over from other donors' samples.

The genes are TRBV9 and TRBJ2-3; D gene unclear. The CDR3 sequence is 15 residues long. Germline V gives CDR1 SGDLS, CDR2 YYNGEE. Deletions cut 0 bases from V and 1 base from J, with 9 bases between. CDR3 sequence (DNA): TGTGCCAGCAGCGTAGGGCACCGGGGCACAGATACGCAGTATTTT. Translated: CASSVGHRGTDTQYF.

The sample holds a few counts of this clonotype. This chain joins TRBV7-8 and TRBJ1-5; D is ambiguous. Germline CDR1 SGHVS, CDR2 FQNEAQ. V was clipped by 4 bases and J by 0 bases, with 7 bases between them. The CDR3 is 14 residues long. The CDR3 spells CASSYDYSNQPQHF. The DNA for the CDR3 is TGTGCCAGCAGCTACGATTATAGCAATCAGCCCCAGCATTTT.